The rows below give T cell receptor beta chains drawn from one sample of a study of T cell responses to AZD1222 COVID-19 vaccine. Generated by immunoSEQ multiplex PCR, the TCRdb table keeps only in-frame clones and is missing some. The sample has about 120,000 clones, around 86% seen once; the top ten hold about 3%. Specimen: peripheral blood, collected 28 days after the second AZD1222 dose. The receptors originated from an adult who received the AZD1222 COVID-19 vaccine. Both conserved end residues are part of each CDR3. Each record gives: CDR3 protein, D gene, V gene. D genes are given only for firm matches.

CDR3aa: CASSLIRASYNEQFF
d_gene: NA
v_gene: TRBV7-8

CDR3aa: CASRRGSSYNSPLHF
d_gene: NA
v_gene: TRBV6-5

CDR3aa: CASSLGQGFRSPLHF
d_gene: TRBD1
v_gene: TRBV6-5

CDR3aa: CSASQRGPGDEQFF
d_gene: TRBD2
v_gene: TRBV20-1

CDR3aa: CASSEDRVTDTQYF
d_gene: TRBD1
v_gene: TRBV6-1

CDR3aa: CASSLYQSGPNQPQHF
d_gene: NA
v_gene: TRBV6-2/TRBV6-3

CDR3aa: CASSPLGGELFF
d_gene: NA
v_gene: TRBV11-2

CDR3aa: CASSFVGNYGYTF
d_gene: NA
v_gene: TRBV11-2

CDR3aa: CASEGLAGRSYNEQFF
d_gene: TRBD2
v_gene: TRBV25-1

CDR3aa: CASSSLPWDRGQNEQFF
d_gene: TRBD1
v_gene: TRBV7-9

CDR3aa: CASSSWTVGHDGYTF
d_gene: NA
v_gene: TRBV5-4

CDR3aa: CASSYPGTGANYGYTF
d_gene: TRBD1
v_gene: TRBV6-6

CDR3aa: CASSVRVGTATDTQYF
d_gene: TRBD1
v_gene: TRBV9

CDR3aa: CASSLVQRGTYEQYF
d_gene: TRBD2
v_gene: TRBV7-6

CDR3aa: CASSSTSDTQYF
d_gene: NA
v_gene: TRBV3-1/TRBV3-2

CDR3aa: CASSLVDSTDTQYF
d_gene: NA
v_gene: TRBV7-6

CDR3aa: CSVITGGVEPYEQYF
d_gene: TRBD1
v_gene: TRBV29-1

CDR3aa: CASSTPPGGRGLGIQYF
d_gene: TRBD1
v_gene: TRBV19

CDR3aa: CASSRPGTGDGEQYF
d_gene: TRBD1
v_gene: TRBV28

CDR3aa: CASSRGTVMNYGYTF
d_gene: TRBD1
v_gene: TRBV4-3

CDR3aa: CASSLGGGPTDTQYF
d_gene: TRBD1
v_gene: TRBV5-5

CDR3aa: CASSSLKTISGELFF
d_gene: NA
v_gene: TRBV7-9

CDR3aa: CASSVGQELYGYTF
d_gene: NA
v_gene: TRBV9

CDR3aa: CASRGGNNQPQHF
d_gene: TRBD1
v_gene: TRBV6-5

CDR3aa: CASSLEGRGSGELFF
d_gene: TRBD2
v_gene: TRBV7-3

CDR3aa: CASSQQRGSGDTQYF
d_gene: TRBD2
v_gene: TRBV7-2

CDR3aa: CSASKGTNYGYTF
d_gene: NA
v_gene: TRBV20-1

CDR3aa: CASSQVQQPQETQYF
d_gene: NA
v_gene: TRBV3-1/TRBV3-2

CDR3aa: CAISQIVYTEAFF
d_gene: NA
v_gene: TRBV10-3

CDR3aa: CSVDHGGHTEAFF
d_gene: NA
v_gene: TRBV29-1

CDR3aa: CSVGRTGGENEKLFF
d_gene: TRBD1
v_gene: TRBV29-1

CDR3aa: CASSRPGGYEQYF
d_gene: NA
v_gene: TRBV5-4

CDR3aa: CASSLQDRGTQYF
d_gene: NA
v_gene: TRBV11-1

CDR3aa: CASSLVDRMDGYTF
d_gene: TRBD1
v_gene: TRBV5-1

CDR3aa: CASSLPGPDSYGYTF
d_gene: NA
v_gene: TRBV7-2

CDR3aa: CASSWTGAHGYTF
d_gene: TRBD1
v_gene: TRBV7-9

CDR3aa: CASSNDRGIGEQYF
d_gene: TRBD1
v_gene: TRBV5-6

CDR3aa: CASSQGPGLATLTEQFF
d_gene: TRBD2
v_gene: TRBV4-2

CDR3aa: CASSQPNTPYEQYF
d_gene: NA
v_gene: TRBV23-1

CDR3aa: CASSQPYRGSSGNTIYF
d_gene: TRBD1
v_gene: TRBV4-1

CDR3aa: CSVRDRSYGYTF
d_gene: TRBD1
v_gene: TRBV29-1

CDR3aa: CASSLSPTGSTEAFF
d_gene: TRBD1
v_gene: TRBV7-2

CDR3aa: CASSPQMNTEAFF
d_gene: NA
v_gene: TRBV7-2

CDR3aa: CASSLAGREETQYF
d_gene: NA
v_gene: TRBV7-7

CDR3aa: CASSQDQRGYYEQYF
d_gene: NA
v_gene: TRBV4-1